These T cell receptor beta chains were read from a single sample in a study of beta chain features in type 1 diabetes. The method was immunoSEQ multiplex PCR; TCRdb's version includes in-frame clones alone and lacks a portion of them. In the table there are 70,000 to 95,000 clones, 30% to 35% of which are singletons. The sequenced sample consisted of stem cell memory CD4+ T cells from blood. These receptors all stem from a woman between 18 and 30 years old in good health. CDR3s include the opening cysteine and the closing phenylalanine or tryptophan. Clone size is stated in some rows and not others, as once, few, many or a class when expanded.

V gene,J gene,clone size,CDR3 protein
TRBV6-6,TRBJ2-7,few,CASRPRQGPYEQYF
TRBV11-3,TRBJ1-1,-,CASTRDNGYEAFF
TRBV5-1,TRBJ2-4,-,CASSLGPGGNIQYF
TRBV5-1,TRBJ1-2,few,CASSLLQAQGYGYTF
TRBV23-1,TRBJ1-1,-,CASSQYSPCWRTGEFTEAFF
TRBV20-1,TRBJ1-2,-,CSAPQSYTF
TRBV7-2,TRBJ2-7,-,CASSPVAGNAYEQYF
TRBV7-9,TRBJ1-1,few,CASSQGSEAFF
TRBV6-5,TRBJ2-1,-,CASSRESSYNEQFF
TRBV9,TRBJ2-5,-,CASSIASGPAEETQYF
TRBV7-2,TRBJ2-7,few,CASSPARTYSYEQYF
TRBV14,TRBJ2-7,-,CASSPRLAGGYEQYF
TRBV5-1,TRBJ2-7,once,CASSVGLAGGFPFEQYF
TRBV7-2,TRBJ2-3,few,CASSSLGAIASDTQYF
TRBV5-1,TRBJ1-4,-,CASSPTASTNEKLFF
TRBV5-1,TRBJ2-3,few,CASSGEDTQYF
TRBV30,TRBJ1-2,-,CAWSPAGDGYTF
TRBV18,TRBJ2-3,-,CASSPLADTQYF
TRBV29-1,TRBJ2-3,few,CSVAGTELTDTQYF
TRBV18,TRBJ1-6,-,CASSPQGVENSPLHF
TRBV6-6,TRBJ2-4,-,CASSAPSGANIQYF
TRBV7-2,TRBJ2-3,-,CASSLRRGPDTQYF
TRBV7-9,TRBJ2-1,few,CASSLPRSSGSNEQFF
TRBV7-2,TRBJ1-5,few,CASSPQGGRSNQPQHF
TRBV6-5,TRBJ2-7,-,CASSSGDSSYEQYF
TRBV10-3,TRBJ2-3,many,CAISESSDTDTQYF
TRBV18,TRBJ1-1,many,CASSPLTGMNTEAFF
TRBV18,TRBJ1-2,-,CASSRDSGMNGYTF
TRBV20-1,TRBJ2-3,few,CSDQSTDTQYF
TRBV5-1,TRBJ1-2,-,CASSLWDSGYTF
TRBV5-1,TRBJ2-5,few,CASSGRDNQETQYF
TRBV9,TRBJ2-3,-,CASSVVAGVRTDTQYF
TRBV5-4,TRBJ2-5,-,CASSLGLSKETQYF
TRBV6-1,TRBJ2-3,-,CASSQRGTQYF
TRBV10-3,TRBJ1-2,few,CAIRVQGEDGYTF
TRBV7-2,TRBJ1-5,few,CASSSSGLWNQPQHF
TRBV6-5,TRBJ2-3,-,CASSYSDYYTDTQYF
TRBV5-8,TRBJ2-3,-,CASSFGGSSGASTDTQYF
TRBV29-1,TRBJ2-2,few,CSVVVKAAGGAGELFF
TRBV10-3,TRBJ2-1,-,CATSGGTNEQFF
TRBV7-8,TRBJ1-2,-,CASSLGAGIYGYTF
TRBV28,TRBJ2-7,few,CASKREDRVGNEQYF
TRBV5-8,TRBJ2-1,few,CASSLRPGTSGAAYNEQFF
TRBV30,TRBJ1-6,-,CAWSPVGVPLHF
TRBV4-2,TRBJ2-5,-,CASSQDLEGQETQYF
TRBV9,TRBJ2-3,-,CASNAGGPGTDTQYF
TRBV11-2,TRBJ1-4,-,CASSPNEKLFF
TRBV15,TRBJ1-5,-,CATSRPTGGWPQHF
TRBV5-1,TRBJ2-3,-,CASSPPTNMGTDTQYF
TRBV7-9,TRBJ1-6,-,CASSLGTGGYSPLHF
TRBV7-2,TRBJ1-5,-,CASSFGESNQPQHF
TRBV18,TRBJ2-1,-,CASSSASSYNEQFF
TRBV2,TRBJ1-4,few,CASSRGQNEKLFF
TRBV7-9,TRBJ2-3,few,CASSSRDAGEGTDTQYF
TRBV19,TRBJ2-5,-,CASSRAPKETQYF
TRBV19,TRBJ2-6,-,CASRRTGRSGANVLTF
TRBV29-1,TRBJ1-1,-,CSVLGTGGTGTEAFF